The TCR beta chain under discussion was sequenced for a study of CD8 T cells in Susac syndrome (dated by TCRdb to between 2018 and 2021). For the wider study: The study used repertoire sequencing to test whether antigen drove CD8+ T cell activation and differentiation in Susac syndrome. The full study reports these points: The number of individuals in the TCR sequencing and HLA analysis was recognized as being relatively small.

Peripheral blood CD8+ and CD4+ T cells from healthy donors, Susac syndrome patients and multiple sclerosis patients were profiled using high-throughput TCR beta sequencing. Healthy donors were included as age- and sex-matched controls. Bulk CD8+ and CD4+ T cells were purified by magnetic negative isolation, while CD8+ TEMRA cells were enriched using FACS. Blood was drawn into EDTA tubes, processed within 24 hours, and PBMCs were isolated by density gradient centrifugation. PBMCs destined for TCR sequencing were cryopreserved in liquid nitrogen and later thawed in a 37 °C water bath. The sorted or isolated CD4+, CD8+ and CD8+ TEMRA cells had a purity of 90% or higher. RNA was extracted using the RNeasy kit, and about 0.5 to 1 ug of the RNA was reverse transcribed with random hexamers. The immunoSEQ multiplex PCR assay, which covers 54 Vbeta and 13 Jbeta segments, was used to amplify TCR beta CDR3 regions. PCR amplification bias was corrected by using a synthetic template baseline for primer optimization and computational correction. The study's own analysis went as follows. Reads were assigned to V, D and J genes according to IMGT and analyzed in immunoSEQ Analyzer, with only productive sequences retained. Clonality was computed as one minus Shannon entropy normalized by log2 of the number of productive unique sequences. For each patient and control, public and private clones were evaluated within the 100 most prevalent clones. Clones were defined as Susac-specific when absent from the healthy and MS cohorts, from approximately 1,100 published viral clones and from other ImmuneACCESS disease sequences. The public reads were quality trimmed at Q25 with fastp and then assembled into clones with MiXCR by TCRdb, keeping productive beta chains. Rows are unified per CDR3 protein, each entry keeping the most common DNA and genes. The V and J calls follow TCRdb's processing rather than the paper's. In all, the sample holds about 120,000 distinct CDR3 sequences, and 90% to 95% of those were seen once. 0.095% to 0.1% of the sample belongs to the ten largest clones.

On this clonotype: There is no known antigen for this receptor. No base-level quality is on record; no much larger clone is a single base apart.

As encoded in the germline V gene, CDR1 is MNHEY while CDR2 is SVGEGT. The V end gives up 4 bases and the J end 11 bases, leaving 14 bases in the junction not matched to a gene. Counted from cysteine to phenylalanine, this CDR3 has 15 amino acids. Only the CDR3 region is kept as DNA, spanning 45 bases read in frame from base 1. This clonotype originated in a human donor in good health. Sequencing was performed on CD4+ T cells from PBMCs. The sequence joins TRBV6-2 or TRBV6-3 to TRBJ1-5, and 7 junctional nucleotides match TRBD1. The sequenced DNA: TGTGCCAGCAGTTCCCGGGAGGGGGCCGCTTTGGCCCAGCATTTT. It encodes CASSSREGAALAQHF.